Below, 27 T cell receptor beta chains from the same sample are listed, as sequenced in a study of blood T cell repertoires in COVID-19. Assay used: immunoSEQ multiplex PCR; TCRdb lists only in-frame clones, some missing. There are roughly 73,000 clones in the sample; approximately 86% occur only once, and roughly 3.6% lies in the top ten. Specimen: peripheral blood. The source of these receptors is a man between 65 and 80 years old with active COVID-19.

The chain links TRBV7-3 to TRBJ2-7; TRBD1 aligns across 8 bases. CDR1 is SGHTA and CDR2 is FQGTGA in the germline V gene. The V and J ends lost 0 bases and 3 bases, in that order; junction bases with no gene match: 4. The CDR3 consists of 15 residues. Here the CDR3 reads CASSLTPGQGYEQYF. CDR3 DNA sequence: TGTGCCAGCAGCTTAACCCCAGGACAGGGCTACGAGCAGTACTTC.

V usage is TRBV21-1 and J usage is TRBJ2-1; whether TRBD1, the table's D call, matches the DNA was not checked. TRBV21-1 is a pseudogene locus. This CDR3 contains 18 residues. The CDR3, as DNA: TGTGCCAGCAGCAATCGGGCAGGGGGCGAATCCCCCTACAATGAGCAGTTCTTC. This codes for CASSNRAGGESPYNEQFF.

This clone was recorded only once. V and J are TRBV3-1 (or the pseudogene TRBV3-2) and TRBJ2-1, with 10 bases fitting TRBD2. With 1 base clipped from V and 9 bases from J, the junction kept 12 bases outside the gene matches. From germline, CDR1 is LGHDT and CDR2 YNNKEL (reference sequence). The CDR3 has 17 residues. CDR3 in amino acids: CASSQGSGRAWVAEQFF. DNA for the CDR3: TGTGCCAGCAGCCAAGGGAGCGGGAGGGCCTGGGTGGCTGAGCAGTTCTTC.

V usage is TRBV10-1 and J usage is TRBJ1-4, with a possible D match to TRBD1 (5 bases). Trimming took 2 bases from V and 7 from J, leaving 8 bases between them. Germline V gives CDR1 WNHNN, CDR2 SYGVQD (reference sequence). The CDR3 spans 13 residues. The CDR3 nucleotides read TGCGCCAGCAGTGAGGGCAGGGTTGAAAAACTGTTTTTT. Translating gives CASSEGRVEKLFF.

The J gene is TRBJ2-5, the V gene TRBV4-2; 12 nucleotides agree with TRBD2. Germline CDR1 LGHNA, CDR2 YNFKEQ. The length of the CDR3 is 20 residues. V shed 0 bases and J 1 base; nucleotides not matched to a gene: 12. The CDR3 here is CASSQEPGASGRGGQETQYF. The DNA of the CDR3 is TGTGCCAGCAGCCAAGAGCCCGGGGCTAGCGGGAGGGGGGGCCAAGAGACCCAGTACTTC.

This clone showed up just once. The rearrangement joins TRBV5-6 to TRBJ2-3; TRBD2 is a possible D gene (5 bases). The germline V gene has CDR1 SGHDT and CDR2 YYEEEE. The CDR3 spans 14 residues. Trimming shortened V by 0 bases and J by 3 bases, and 8 bases separated the two germline ends. The CDR3 bases are TGTGCCAGCAGCTTGGGCCGGGGTACAGATACGCAGTATTTT. This translates into CASSLGRGTDTQYF.

The V gene is TRBV7-9, the J gene TRBJ1-4, with D possibly being TRBD1 (5 bases). Germline V gene sequence: CDR1 SEHNR, CDR2 FQNEAQ (reference sequence). Trimming removed 1 base at V and 2 bases at J, with 5 bases between. CDR3 length equals 14 residues. The CDR3 coding sequence is TGTGCCAGCAGCTTAGGACAGACTAATGAAAAACTGTTTTTT. Translated: CASSLGQTNEKLFF.

Only one count was recorded for this clone. The V gene is TRBV18, the J gene TRBJ2-7, with 13 bases identical to TRBD2. V trimming: 6 bases; J trimming: 5 bases; junction bases outside the gene matches: 10. The CDR3 consists of 16 residues. Germline V CDR1 and CDR2: KGHSH, LQKENI. Here the CDR3 reads CASSPGLAGTRDEQYF. The DNA of the CDR3 is TGTGCCAGCTCCCCGGGACTAGCGGGGACGAGAGACGAGCAGTACTTC.

The table lists this clone with a few counts. V and J are TRBV2 and TRBJ2-7, with TRBD2 identical over 7 bases. With V trimmed by 8 bases and J by 3 bases, 1 base remained unmatched. Germline V lookup: CDR1 SNHLY, CDR2 FYNNEI. The CDR3 runs 11 residues. The CDR3 sequence is CASREVYEQYF. The CDR3 DNA follows: TGTGCCAGCCGGGAGGTCTACGAGCAGTACTTC. Drawing the rest from reference TRBV2 and TRBJ2-7, the complete variable domain is EPEVTQTPSHQVTQMGQEVILRCVPISNHLYFYWYRQILGQKVEFLVSFYNNEISEKSEIFDDQFSVERPDGSNFTLKIRSTKLEDSAMYFCASREVYEQYFGPGTRLTVT.

The chain joins TRBV7-2 to TRBJ1-2; D is possibly TRBD1 (6 bases). The CDR3 has 13 residues. Trimming removed 8 bases from V and 7 bases from J, with 17 bases in between. From germline, CDR1 is SGHTA and CDR2 FQGNSA. This CDR3 reads CASGPPRGSGYTF. The CDR3 DNA is TGTGCCAGCGGACCACCGAGGGGGTCTGGCTACACCTTC.

The chain uses TRBV24-1 and TRBJ2-1; 8 positions match TRBD2. This CDR3 has 13 residues. V shed 6 bases, J shed 8 bases, and the junction held 5 bases outside the gene matches. Germline V CDR1 and CDR2: KGHDR, SFDVKD. In nucleotides, the CDR3 is TGTGCCACCAGTCGGAGCGGGGGCGATGAGCAGTTCTTC. This gives the protein CATSRSGGDEQFF.

The chain uses TRBV5-4 and TRBJ2-7; tentative D call: TRBD2 (6 bases). Trimming took 4 bases from V and 6 from J, leaving 17 bases between them. Germline-derived CDR1 and CDR2 are SGHNT and YYREEE (reference sequence). The length of the CDR3 is 14 residues. DNA of the CDR3: TGTGCCAGCAGCGCACCGGGGGACCGAGGCGAGCAGTACTTC. Encoded protein: CASSAPGDRGEQYF.

This chain links TRBV7-8 with TRBJ2-1; 8 bases line up with TRBD2. Trimming at V came to 0 bases and at J to 5 bases, leaving 9 bases not matched to a gene. The CDR3 is 17 residues long. Germline V gene data show CDR1 as SGHVS and CDR2 as FQNEAQ. Here the CDR3 reads CASSLARGLGKNNEQFF. The CDR3 DNA is TGTGCCAGCAGCTTAGCGAGGGGACTAGGAAAAAACAATGAGCAGTTCTTC.

The V gene is TRBV5-1, the J gene TRBJ2-7; 7 nucleotides line up with TRBD1. This CDR3 comprises 14 residues. CDR1 SGHRS and CDR2 YFSETQ come from the germline V gene. The V gene end was trimmed by 0 bases and the J gene end by 3 bases; junction bases not matched to a gene: 3. CDR3 sequence reads: CASSLEQGFYEQYF. The CDR3, as DNA: TGCGCCAGCAGCTTGGAACAGGGGTTCTACGAGCAGTACTTC.

CDR3 nucleotide sequence: TGTGCCAGCAGCGGGCGTGGGACAGGGGGTAGAGATACGCAGTATTTT. It encodes CASSGRGTGGRDTQYF. The V gene is TRBV7-6, the J gene TRBJ2-3, with 11 positions matching TRBD1. Germline trimming cut 5 bases from V and 5 bases from J; bases unmatched to any gene: 9. The CDR3 is 16 amino acids. Germline V CDR1 and CDR2: SGHVS, FNYEAQ.

The chain links TRBV6-2 or TRBV6-3 to TRBJ1-5; D unresolved. The germline V gene has CDR1 MNHEY and CDR2 SVGEGT. V lost 1 base and J 0 bases, leaving 7 bases between the germline ends. The CDR3 runs to 15 residues. The CDR3: CASSYFRDSNQPQHF. The CDR3 DNA reads as TGTGCCAGCAGTTACTTCCGGGATAGCAATCAGCCCCAGCATTTT.

J is TRBJ2-7 and V is TRBV14; perhaps TRBD2 as D (6 bases). Germline V gene data show CDR1 as SGHDN and CDR2 as FVKESK. The CDR3 sequence is 12 residues long. The V and J ends lost 3 bases and 7 bases respectively, with 10 bases between them. CDR3 amino acids: CASSHGGVEQYF. The DNA for the CDR3 is TGTGCCAGCAGCCACGGAGGGGTTGAGCAGTACTTC.

The chain joins TRBV2 to TRBJ2-3; 13 nucleotides match TRBD2. CDR3 length equals 15 residues. Germline V CDR1 and CDR2: SNHLY, FYNNEI. With 6 bases clipped from V and 6 bases from J, the junction kept 6 bases outside the gene matches. CDR3 loop: CASSGLAGVDDTQYF. CDR3 coding DNA: TGTGCCAGCAGCGGACTAGCGGGAGTTGATGATACGCAGTATTTT.

This chain connects TRBV5-3 to TRBJ2-6; perhaps TRBD1 as D (5 bases). TRBV5-3 is filed as an ORF, its function uncertain. V lost 4 bases, J lost 0 bases, and 14 bases lay in between. This CDR3 has 17 amino acids. The CDR3 here is CARSDADSPSGANVLTF. The CDR3 nucleotides read TGTGCCAGAAGCGACGCCGACAGCCCCTCTGGGGCCAACGTCCTGACTTTC.

This clone appeared a single time. The V and J genes are TRBV11-3 and TRBJ2-7, with a tentative D call TRBD2 (6 bases). Trimming left V 3 bases short and J 2 bases short, with 14 bases between. The CDR3 length is 15 residues. Germline V gene lookup returns CDR1 SGHNT and CDR2 YENEEA. CDR3 DNA: TGTGCCAGCAGCTTTGGGGGACTGGAGACCTACGAGCAGTACTTC. Translated, it gives CASSFGGLETYEQYF. The variable domain in full, completed from reference TRBV11-3 and TRBJ2-7, reads EAGVVQSPRYKIIEKKQPVAFWCNPISGHNTLYWYLQNLGQGPELLIRYENEEAVDDSQLPKDRFSAERLKGVDSTLKIQPAELGDSAVYLCASSFGGLETYEQYFGPGTRLTVT.

The chain has TRBV28 and TRBJ1-1, with unresolved D. Germline V gene sequence: CDR1 MDHEN, CDR2 SYDVKM. This CDR3 contains 13 residues. Trimming pared 3 bases from V and 4 bases from J, leaving 9 bases between. The DNA of the CDR3 is TGTGCCAGCAGTTTTATAGGGAGCACTGAAGCTTTCTTT. It codes for CASSFIGSTEAFF.

This clone was observed once. Other DNA sequences within the sample encode an identical CDR3. V gene TRBV18 combines with J gene TRBJ1-1; 8 positions agree with TRBD1. The CDR3 spans 14 residues. Germline lookup yields CDR1 KGHSH and CDR2 LQKENI. The trim removed 6 bases at V and 2 bases at J, leaving 5 bases unmatched. The CDR3 spells CASSVGQGNTEAFF. The CDR3 coding sequence is TGTGCCAGCTCGGTCGGACAGGGAAACACTGAAGCTTTCTTT.

The chain uses TRBV19 and TRBJ2-7; a possible D gene is TRBD1 (5 bases). Trimming pared 6 bases from V and 3 bases from J, leaving 9 bases between. Germline loops: CDR1 LNHDA, CDR2 SQIVND (reference sequence). This CDR3 region has 12 residues. This chain's CDR3 is CASSPTDYEQYF. The CDR3, as DNA: TGTGCCAGTAGCCCGACAGACTACGAGCAGTACTTC.

The chain has TRBV9 and TRBJ2-7, with 8 bases aligning to TRBD2. The CDR3 is made up of 15 amino acids. The J segment lost 0 bases and the V segment lost 4 bases, leaving 6 bases of the junction unmatched. Germline V gene data show CDR1 as SGDLS and CDR2 as YYNGEE. CDR3 sequence reads: CASSPLAGRSYEQYF. The CDR3 coding sequence is TGTGCCAGCAGCCCCTTAGCGGGACGCTCCTACGAGCAGTACTTC.

This sequence joins TRBV7-3 and TRBJ2-3, with 10 bases identical to TRBD1. The V segment lost 2 bases and the J segment 2 bases; nucleotides outside the gene matches: 4. The CDR3 runs to 16 residues. Germline CDR1 and CDR2: SGHTA and FQGTGA. This CDR3 is CASSLGTGAATDTQYF. CDR3 nucleotide sequence: TGTGCCAGCAGCTTAGGGACAGGGGCCGCCACAGATACGCAGTATTTT.

The rearrangement links TRBV30 to TRBJ2-3; 9 nucleotides match TRBD2. The CDR3 loop spans 16 amino acids. CDR1 is GTSNPN and CDR2 is SVGIG in the germline V gene (reference sequence). The ends lost 8 bases at V and 5 bases at J; junction bases unmatched: 17. CDR3 loop: CAAKSWTSVRGDTQYF. For the CDR3, the DNA is TGTGCCGCCAAATCCTGGACTAGCGTCCGGGGAGATACGCAGTATTTT.

The chain carries TRBV10-2 and TRBJ2-5; a possible D gene is TRBD2 (6 bases). Trimming removed 8 bases from V and 2 bases from J, with 12 bases in between. This CDR3 has 13 amino acids. Per germline, CDR1 WSHSY and CDR2 SAAADI. In DNA, the CDR3 is TGCGCCAGCGGGGGGAGGAAGCAAGAGACCCAGTACTTC. Its translation is CASGGRKQETQYF.